Listed here are 28 T cell receptor beta chains from one sample, sequenced in a study of shared clonotypes between healthy human individuals. Using immunoSEQ multiplex PCR, the repertoire was profiled, and TCRdb retains in-frame clones only, with some absent. Of 650,000 to 800,000 clones detected, 55% to 80% appear once; the ten largest clones hold more than 1.5%. The sample consisted of memory CD4+ T cells sorted from blood. As to subset: CD45RA-negative fraction. The source is a woman in her twenties or thirties in good health.

This clone showed up just once. This sequence joins TRBV2 and TRBJ1-5; D remains unclear. Germline V gene sequence: CDR1 SNHLY, CDR2 FYNNEI. The CDR3 consists of 14 residues. Trimming shortened V by 2 bases and J by 3 bases, and 8 bases separated the two germline ends. CDR3 loop: CASSEWAVNQPQHF. As DNA, the CDR3 is TGTGCCAGCAGTGAATGGGCAGTCAATCAGCCCCAGCATTTT.

The J gene is TRBJ1-1, the V gene TRBV10-2; maybe TRBD1 (6 bases). The V end lost 7 bases, the J end lost 7 bases, and 13 bases lay between the germline ends. Germline V CDR1 and CDR2: WSHSY, SAAADI. The CDR3 consists of 12 residues. CDR3 in DNA: TGCGCCAGCATGGGACAACAGAGTGAAGCTTTCTTT. Translation gives CASMGQQSEAFF.

This clone came up a few times. The chain joins TRBV2 to TRBJ2-7, with TRBD1 matching 7 bases. The CDR3 loop spans 13 amino acids. Germline V gene sequence: CDR1 SNHLY, CDR2 FYNNEI. V gave up 6 bases and J gave up 1 base; unmatched junction bases: 3. This CDR3 is CASRGQKSYEQYF. CDR3 in DNA: TGTGCCAGCAGGGGACAGAAATCCTACGAGCAGTACTTC.

The chain has TRBV6-5 and TRBJ1-2; the D is unclear. CDR3 length: 12 amino acids. V was trimmed by 0 bases and J by 8 bases, leaving 7 bases between them. Looked up from germline, CDR1 is MNHEY and CDR2 is SVGAGI. In DNA form, the CDR3 reads TGTGCCAGCAGTTACTCGTCTCACGGCTACACCTTC. As protein: CASSYSSHGYTF.

Worth noting for this clone: A much bigger clone sits one base away, suggesting this may be a read error. V usage is TRBV6-5 and J usage is TRBJ1-2; the D is unclear. This CDR3 has 11 amino acids. CDR1 and CDR2 from the germline V gene are MNHEY and SVGAGI. The germline V and J ends were trimmed by 7 bases and 1 base, with 4 bases remaining between them. The CDR3 region is CASIGNYGYTF. CDR3 sequence (DNA): TGTGCCAGCATAGGTAACTATGGCTACACCTTC.

V and J are TRBV2 and TRBJ2-4; no clear D gene. Trimming removed 2 bases from V and 0 bases from J, with 11 bases in between. The CDR3 runs to 16 residues. Germline CDR1 SNHLY, CDR2 FYNNEI. This CDR3 is CASSELLVLAKNIQYF. In nucleotides, the CDR3 is TGTGCCAGCAGTGAATTGCTGGTGCTAGCCAAAAACATTCAGTACTTC.

This chain uses TRBV19 with TRBJ1-4; no reliable D call. V was trimmed by 1 base and J by 0 bases, leaving 9 bases between them. The CDR3 is made up of 16 amino acids. Germline V lookup: CDR1 LNHDA, CDR2 SQIVND (reference sequence). CDR3 nucleotide sequence: TGTGCCAGTAGTATAGCCACGGCAGCAACTAATGAAAAACTGTTTTTT. Its translation: CASSIATAATNEKLFF.

The J gene is TRBJ1-3, the V gene TRBV2; 9 bases match TRBD1. This CDR3 spans 15 amino acids. Germline V gene lookup returns CDR1 SNHLY and CDR2 FYNNEI. Losses at the gene ends were 7 bases for V and 3 bases for J; bases not matched to a gene: 7. The CDR3 reads CASTEQGARGNTIYF. The CDR3 DNA reads as TGTGCCAGCACCGAACAGGGGGCGCGTGGAAACACCATATATTTT.

The chain employs TRBV9 and TRBJ2-6; 13 bases agree with TRBD2. Germline V gives CDR1 SGDLS, CDR2 YYNGEE. After removal of 1 base from V and 2 bases from J, the junction contained 6 bases not matched to a gene. The length of the CDR3 is 19 residues. CDR3 coding DNA: TGTGCCAGCAGCGTAAGGACTAGCGGGAGATCCCCTGGGGCCAACGTCCTGACTTTC. As protein: CASSVRTSGRSPGANVLTF. Filled out from reference TRBV9 and TRBJ2-6, the complete variable domain reads DSGVTQTPKHLITATGQRVTLRCSPRSGDLSVYWYQQSLDQGLQFLIQYYNGEERAKGNILERFSAQQFPDLHSELNLSSLELGDSALYFCASSVRTSGRSPGANVLTFGAGSRLTVL.

The chain recombines TRBV28 with TRBJ1-2, with a tentative D call TRBD1 (5 bases). Germline CDR1 is MDHEN and CDR2 is SYDVKM. V was trimmed by 6 bases and J by 6 bases, leaving 17 bases between them. The CDR3 is 14 amino acids. The CDR3 reads CASRSPGHIDGYTF. CDR3 coding DNA: TGTGCCAGCAGGAGTCCCGGACACATCGATGGCTACACCTTC.

This sequence joins TRBV10-3 and TRBJ2-5; 10 bases match TRBD2. J was trimmed by 2 bases and V by 2 bases; bases with no gene match: 5. This CDR3 contains 16 residues. Germline V gene data show CDR1 as ENHRY and CDR2 as SYGVKD. The chain's CDR3 is CAISELSGRAQETQYF. The CDR3 bases are TGTGCCATCAGTGAGCTCAGCGGGAGGGCTCAAGAGACCCAGTACTTC.

The chain combines TRBV7-9 with TRBJ2-3; 11 bases agree with TRBD2. CDR1 SEHNR and CDR2 FQNEAQ come from the germline V gene (reference sequence). The ends lost 7 bases at V and 5 bases at J; junction bases unmatched: 5. This CDR3 contains 14 residues. CDR3 sequence (DNA): TGTGCCAGCACCGTAGCGGGAGGGGAAGATACGCAGTATTTT. It encodes CASTVAGGEDTQYF.

The V call is TRBV2, the J call TRBJ2-1, with 8 bases identical to TRBD2. There are 15 residues in the CDR3. Germline V CDR1 and CDR2: SNHLY, FYNNEI. After removal of 5 bases from V and 6 bases from J, the junction contained 9 bases not matched to a gene. The CDR3 DNA sequence: TGTGCCAGCAGTACGGGCCTAGCGGGTAGCAATGAGCAGTTCTTC. This encodes CASSTGLAGSNEQFF.

The table lists this clone with many counts. The chain is built from TRBV7-9 and TRBJ1-2, with D possibly TRBD1 on 5 matching bases. The CDR3 is 14 residues long. Germline V gene sequence: CDR1 SEHNR, CDR2 FQNEAQ (reference sequence). The V and J ends lost 0 bases and 7 bases respectively, with 12 bases between them. CDR3 sequence reads: CASSLAMQGGGYTF. CDR3 DNA: TGTGCCAGCAGCTTAGCGATGCAGGGCGGTGGCTACACCTTC.

This clone appeared many times. The J gene is TRBJ2-1, the V gene TRBV9; D is unclear. The CDR3 spans 14 residues. Trimming cost V 0 bases and J 8 bases, with 12 bases left between them. Per the germline V gene, CDR1 is SGDLS and CDR2 is YYNGEE. CDR3 loop: CASSVVGNPHEQFF. CDR3 nucleotide sequence: TGTGCCAGCAGCGTAGTAGGGAACCCCCATGAGCAGTTCTTC. The full variable domain, rest sourced from reference TRBV9 and TRBJ2-1, is DSGVTQTPKHLITATGQRVTLRCSPRSGDLSVYWYQQSLDQGLQFLIQYYNGEERAKGNILERFSAQQFPDLHSELNLSSLELGDSALYFCASSVVGNPHEQFFGPGTRLTVL.

This chain joins TRBV28 and TRBJ1-1; 8 bases fit TRBD1. The V gene end was trimmed by 5 bases and the J gene end by 9 bases; junction bases not matched to a gene: 11. Germline V gives CDR1 MDHEN, CDR2 SYDVKM. CDR3 size: 14 residues. The CDR3 sequence: CASSPLGQEKKAFF. The CDR3 DNA follows: TGTGCCAGCAGTCCCCTGGGACAGGAAAAAAAAGCTTTCTTT.

This clone was seen more than once but under ten times. The chain carries TRBV10-1 and TRBJ2-2; D uncertain. Trimming cost V 3 bases and J 7 bases, with 12 bases left between them. Germline CDR1 WNHNN, CDR2 SYGVQD (reference sequence). CDR3 size: 14 residues. The CDR3 protein is CASSDRGLGGELFF. The CDR3 nucleotides read TGCGCCAGCAGTGACCGAGGCCTAGGCGGGGAGCTGTTTTTT.

V usage is TRBV28 and J usage is TRBJ2-3; 14 nucleotides line up with TRBD2. The CDR3 totals 20 residues. CDR1 is MDHEN, CDR2 SYDVKM, per germline. Losses at the gene ends were 6 bases for V and 2 bases for J; bases not matched to a gene: 16. CDR3 loop: CASSPLTSGGGRGFTDTQYF. The CDR3 DNA follows: TGTGCCAGCAGCCCCCTGACTAGCGGGGGGGGCAGAGGGTTCACAGATACGCAGTATTTT. The variable domain in full, completed from reference TRBV28 and TRBJ2-3, reads DVKVTQSSRYLVKRTGEKVFLECVQDMDHENMFWYRQDPGLGLRLIYFSYDVKMKEKGDIPEGYSVSREKKERFSLILESASTNQTSMYLCASSPLTSGGGRGFTDTQYFGPGTRLTVL.

The chain employs TRBV2 and TRBJ1-1; D possibly corresponds to TRBD1 (6 bases). This CDR3 region has 12 residues. The germline V gene encodes CDR1 SNHLY and CDR2 FYNNEI. V was cut by 7 bases and J by 7 bases, with 13 bases left in between. DNA of the CDR3: TGTGCCAGCAAATCAGGGGCAGGTGAAGCTTTCTTT. Residues: CASKSGAGEAFF.

The CDR3 DNA reads TGTGCCAGCAGCCTGGGGCCCGAGAGCTCCTACGAGCAGTACTTC. Translated: CASSLGPESSYEQYF. V usage is TRBV11-2 and J usage is TRBJ2-7, with D possibly being TRBD1 (5 bases). With 5 bases removed from V and 0 bases from J, the gap between germline ends came to 14 bases. The CDR3 sequence is 15 residues long. Germline CDR1 reads SGHAT; CDR2 reads FQNNGV.

As DNA, the CDR3 is TGTGCCAGCAGTCAACCGGGACTAGCCTACAATGAGCAGTTCTTC. Encoded protein: CASSQPGLAYNEQFF. V is TRBV28 and J is TRBJ2-1; TRBD2 aligns across 8 bases. V shed 5 bases, J shed 2 bases, and the junction held 5 bases outside the gene matches. The CDR3 loop spans 15 amino acids. Germline assignment: CDR1 MDHEN and CDR2 SYDVKM.

This rearrangement joins TRBV7-8 to TRBJ2-1, with TRBD2 as a possible D gene (6 bases). Trimming pared 5 bases from V and 5 bases from J, leaving 19 bases between. The CDR3 runs to 16 residues. The germline CDR1 and CDR2 sequences are SGHVS and FQNEAQ. As DNA, the CDR3 is TGTGCCAGCAGCCCCCGTGGCCGCCGGGGGAACAATGAGCAGTTCTTC. Encoded protein: CASSPRGRRGNNEQFF.

This clone came up once. The V and J genes are TRBV28 and TRBJ2-1; 9 bases match TRBD2. Trimming removed 3 bases from V and 3 bases from J; junction bases left unmatched: 24. The germline V gene encodes CDR1 MDHEN and CDR2 SYDVKM. This CDR3 comprises 22 residues. The CDR3 DNA follows: TGTGCCAGCAGTTTGGGACACCTATGGGCTAGCGGGAACAAAATTAACTACAATGAGCAGTTCTTC. Amino acids: CASSLGHLWASGNKINYNEQFF.

The genes are TRBV11-2 and TRBJ2-3; D unresolved. The CDR3 covers 13 residues. V shed 5 bases and J shed 9 bases, with 15 bases lying between them. Germline assignment: CDR1 SGHAT and CDR2 FQNNGV. The CDR3 sequence is CASSTPDGTTQYF. In DNA form, the CDR3 reads TGTGCCAGCAGCACCCCGGACGGAACGACGCAGTATTTT. Complete variable domain (other parts from reference TRBV11-2 and TRBJ2-3): EAGVAQSPRYKIIEKRQSVAFWCNPISGHATLYWYQQILGQGPKLLIQFQNNGVVDDSQLPKDRFSAERLKGVDSTLKIQPAKLEDSAVYLCASSTPDGTTQYFGPGTRLTVL.

Ten or more counts support this clone. The CDR3 DNA reads as TGTGCCAGCAGACTTAGTTCGTTGCGGAATGAGCAGTTCTTC. Translation: CASRLSSLRNEQFF. The V call is TRBV28, the J call TRBJ2-1; D not certain. Germline V gene data show CDR1 as MDHEN and CDR2 as SYDVKM. The CDR3 consists of 14 residues. Deletions cut 6 bases from V and 7 bases from J, with 16 bases between.

This chain connects TRBV18 to TRBJ2-5; 10 bases map to TRBD1. This CDR3 spans 17 amino acids. After removal of 1 base from V and 5 bases from J, the junction contained 10 bases not matched to a gene. Germline assignment: CDR1 KGHSH and CDR2 LQKENI. The chain's CDR3 is CASSPQGTGTGVETQYF. DNA of the CDR3: TGTGCCAGCTCACCACAGGGGACCGGGACAGGGGTCGAGACCCAGTACTTC.

The chain is built from TRBV5-6 and TRBJ2-7; D remains ambiguous. Germline V gene sequence: CDR1 SGHDT, CDR2 YYEEEE. Trimming removed 0 bases at V and 3 bases at J, with 10 bases between. This CDR3 spans 14 amino acids. CDR3 protein: CASSLGRSHYEQYF. In nucleotides, the CDR3 is TGTGCCAGCAGCTTGGGTAGGTCCCACTACGAGCAGTACTTC.

V gene TRBV28 combines with J gene TRBJ2-6; D is unclear. The CDR3 contains 15 residues. CDR1 and CDR2 from the germline V gene are MDHEN and SYDVKM. Deletions cut 3 bases from V and 2 bases from J, with 8 bases between. CDR3 in amino acids: CASSFSVTGANVLTF. The CDR3 nucleotides are TGTGCCAGCAGTTTCTCGGTTACTGGGGCCAACGTCCTGACTTTC.